This record concerns one T cell receptor (beta chain) sequence. Per the study methods: Reference gene primer amplification gave estimated nucleated cell counts. Data came from immunoSEQ multiplex PCR; TCRdb stores just in-frame clones and leaves some out. V and J calls and clone size are as listed in that table; D and trimming were resolved from the DNA. The data hold 250,000 to 350,000 clones, with around 82% observed a single time. The CDR3 totals 17 residues. Germline V lookup: CDR1 SGHNT, CDR2 YYREEE (reference sequence). V trimming: 4 bases; J trimming: 0 bases; junction bases outside the gene matches: 2. Seattle patient enrollment occurred during active infection, with longitudinal follow-up thereafter. This specimen comes from a study of blood T cell repertoires in COVID-19. In the study overall: Donors in the United States, Italy and Spain gave samples during acute or convalescent COVID-19. PBMCs, B-cell-depleted T cells, or T cells were the source of the cDNA or gDNA that made up the material.

The TCR was taken from a person aged 70 to 79 with COVID-19, enrolled during active disease. The gene calls are TRBV5-4 and TRBJ2-3; 16 bases are a match to TRBD2. The specimen sequenced was peripheral blood. CDR3 DNA sequence: TGTGCCAGCAGCGGGACTAGCGGGGGGGCTAGCACAGATACGCAGTATTTT. The encoded protein is CASSGTSGGASTDTQYF.